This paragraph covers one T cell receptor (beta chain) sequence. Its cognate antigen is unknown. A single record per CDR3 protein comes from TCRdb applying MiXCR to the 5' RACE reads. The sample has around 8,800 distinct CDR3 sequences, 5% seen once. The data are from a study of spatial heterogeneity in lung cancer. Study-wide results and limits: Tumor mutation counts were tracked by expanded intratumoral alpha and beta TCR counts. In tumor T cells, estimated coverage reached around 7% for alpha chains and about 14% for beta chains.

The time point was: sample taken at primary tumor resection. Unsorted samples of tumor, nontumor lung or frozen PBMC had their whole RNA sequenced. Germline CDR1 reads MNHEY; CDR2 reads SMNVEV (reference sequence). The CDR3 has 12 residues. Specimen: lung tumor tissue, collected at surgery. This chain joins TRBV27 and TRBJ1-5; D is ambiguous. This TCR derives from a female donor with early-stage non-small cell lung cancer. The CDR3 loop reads CDRSLHNQNKHF. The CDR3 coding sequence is TGTGACAGAAGTTTACACAATCAGAACAAGCATTTT.